This record looks at one TCR beta chain sequence and its context. The antigen this receptor binds is unknown. No much larger clone is present one base from it, and per-base qualities are unavailable. This sample is part of a study of OX40 agonist ivuxolimab in advanced cancers. For the study in its entirety: The costimulatory receptor OX40 (CD134) was targeted by ivuxolimab, a fully human IgG2 agonistic monoclonal antibody. Intravenous ivuxolimab was administered to patients every 2 weeks at six dose levels: 0.01, 0.1, 0.3, 1.5, 3 and 10 mg/kg. The purpose of peripheral TCRbeta sequencing was to test whether ivuxolimab changed TCR sequence diversity and led to clonal T-cell expansion. The paper covers the monotherapy dose-escalation part of the phase I ivuxolimab trial, which included N of about 56 patients. Among the approximately 54 dose-escalation patients, some 20 had hepatocellular carcinoma, approximately 15 melanoma, 9 renal cell carcinoma and 9 head and neck cancer. In the dose-escalation cohort, about four fifths of patients were male, and the mean age was 60 years with a range of about 20 to 90. Prior anti-PD-1, anti-PD-L1 or anti-CTLA-4 therapy was permitted, and approximately 39% of dose-escalation patients had received checkpoint inhibitors. Three dose-escalation patients achieved partial responses, one with hepatocellular carcinoma and two with cutaneous melanoma. Findings and caveats that apply to the study as a whole: After ivuxolimab, expanded clones were on average more numerous among CD8+ T cells than among CD4+ T cells. Low levels of normalized T-cell clonal expansion were also seen in some patients who did not respond. At doses from 0.1 to 3.0 mg/kg, clonal expansion was seen in both CD4+ and CD8+ blood T cells between baseline and week 6. Partial responders in the 0.1-3.0 mg/kg groups had among the lowest normalized peripheral clonal expansion, especially among CD8+ T cells. Antigen specificity was not determined for the clonally expanded peripheral T cells.

Genomic DNA was extracted from sorted cells for sequencing of the TCRbeta CDR3 region. TCRbeta CDR3 regions were sequenced using the immunoSEQ Assay. TCRdb provides this immuneACCESS table in a form limited to in-frame rearrangements. Some clones are lacking; in checked studies, under half of them reflect an unresolved V gene, and why the rest are absent is not known. This sample is represented by over 55,000 clones; approximately 86% of them were singletons. Under 0.7% of the sample lies in the top ten. The trial excluded patients who had a history of autoimmune disease or who were on systemic immunosuppression. Peripheral blood for TCR sequencing was collected from all dose cohorts at baseline, on cycle 4 day 1, and on cycle 7 day 1. Samples were obtained from an open-label, multicenter, first-in-human phase I dose-escalation trial of ivuxolimab. Adults with locally advanced or metastatic melanoma, renal cell, hepatocellular, or head and neck squamous cell carcinoma were enrolled in the trial. CD4+ and CD8+ T cells were sorted separately from peripheral blood before TCR sequencing.

As encoded in the germline V gene, CDR1 is MDHEN while CDR2 is SYDVKM. The trim is 3 bases for V and 5 bases for J, with a gap of 10 bases between the germline ends. The CDR3 contains 13 residues, cysteine and phenylalanine counted. Of all the DNA, just the CDR3 is kept, 39 bases in frame from base 1. This sequence originates from an adult with an advanced solid tumor such as melanoma, head and neck, liver or kidney cancer. The sequencing here drew on CD4+ or CD8+ T cells sorted from blood, taken in a trial of the OX40 agonist ivuxolimab. This chain joins TRBV28 to TRBJ1-1, with the D gene not confidently named. The DNA reads TGTGCCAGCAGTTTGTTAGGGTATACTGAAGCTTTCTTT. This gives the protein CASSLLGYTEAFF.